A single sample gave rise to the 11 T cell receptor beta chains below, sequenced in a study of cytomegalovirus exposure and HLA in healthy donors. PCR used 60 Vbeta primers and 13 Jbeta primers. Clones were read by immunoSEQ multiplex PCR, and TCRdb kept only the in-frame ones, dropping some. The data contain roughly 120,000 clones, approximately 68% of them singletons. The sequenced material came from PBMCs. Receptors were obtained from a man aged 25 to 45 in good health and CMV-seropositive.

The rearrangement joins TRBV6-6 to TRBJ1-5; the match to TRBD1 covers 7 bases. Germline V gene lookup returns CDR1 MNHNY and CDR2 SVGAGI (reference sequence). The junction had 14 bases not matched to a gene; V was cut back by 6 bases and J by 6 bases. The CDR3 contains 16 residues. The CDR3 nucleotides read TGTGCCAGCAGCCGGCCTCCGGGACAGAGGGGTCAGCCCCAGCATTTT. Translated: CASSRPPGQRGQPQHF.

V usage is TRBV7-2 and J usage is TRBJ2-5, with TRBD1 as a possible D gene (5 bases). The CDR3 is made up of 15 amino acids. Germline loops: CDR1 SGHTA, CDR2 FQGNSA. Deletions cut 5 bases from V and 7 bases from J, with 20 bases between. CDR3 region: CASSGRRVAIGTQYF. The CDR3 nucleotides read TGTGCCAGCAGCGGTCGCAGGGTCGCTATTGGGACCCAGTACTTC.

The chain links TRBV4-2 to TRBJ2-7; D possibly corresponds to TRBD2 (5 bases). The germline CDR1 and CDR2 sequences are LGHNA and YNFKEQ. This CDR3 spans 17 amino acids. Trimming stripped 4 bases from V and 0 bases from J, with 19 bases between. Written as DNA, the CDR3 is TGTGCCAGCAGCCCCGGGGTAGGTCGGCTAAGCTCCTACGAGCAGTACTTC. Translating gives CASSPGVGRLSSYEQYF.

J is TRBJ2-7 and V is TRBV13; TRBD1 is a possible D gene (6 bases). Trimming pared 2 bases from V and 9 bases from J, leaving 26 bases between. The CDR3 has 17 residues. CDR1 and CDR2 from the germline V gene are PRHDT and FYEKMQ (reference sequence). The CDR3: CASSLNGWGRTDTTQYF. CDR3 DNA sequence: TGTGCCAGCAGCTTAAATGGTTGGGGCAGGACAGATACGACGCAGTACTTC.

The chain couples TRBV5-1 to TRBJ2-3, with D tentatively TRBD1 (5 bases). Trimming removed 0 bases at V and 2 bases at J, with 10 bases between. In germline, CDR1 is SGHRS, CDR2 YFSETQ. The CDR3 runs to 15 residues. CDR3 protein: CASSLDRGNTDTQYF. The CDR3 coding sequence is TGCGCCAGCAGCTTGGATAGGGGCAACACAGATACGCAGTATTTT.

A remark on this clone: Here the CDR3 omits its conserved ending phenylalanine or tryptophan, so a read error is the likely source. V usage is TRBV6-1 and J usage is TRBJ1-2, with 8 bases fitting TRBD1. Germline V lookup: CDR1 MNHNS, CDR2 SASEGT. This CDR3 region has 15 residues. Germline trimming cut 6 bases from V and 5 bases from J; bases unmatched to any gene: 11. CDR3 nucleotides: TGTGCCAGCAGCAACGGACAGGGTTACCTTTATGGCTACACCCTC. This encodes CASSNGQGYLYGYTL.

About this clone itself: One end of the junction does not line up with germline, which may come from a read error. The same CDR3 is also encoded by other DNA sequences in this sample. The genes are TRBV27 and TRBJ2-7; 7 nucleotides agree with TRBD2. The germline gives CDR1 MNHEY, CDR2 SMNVEV (reference sequence). The CDR3 totals 18 residues. As DNA, the CDR3 is TGTGCCAGCAGTTTATACCCAATAGGCGGGAGTCTTACCTATGAGCAGTACTTC. Its protein product is CASSLYPIGGSLTYEQYF.

The count of this clone is one. The rearrangement joins TRBV28 to TRBJ2-7; D is possibly TRBD2 (5 bases). Germline V gene sequence: CDR1 MDHEN, CDR2 SYDVKM. The CDR3 is made up of 13 amino acids. Trimming removed 2 bases at V and 2 bases at J, with 7 bases between. The DNA of the CDR3 is TGTGCCAGCAGTTTAGGGAGAACCTACGAGCAGTACTTC. Its protein product is CASSLGRTYEQYF.

The CDR3 region is CSVAPGVYNEQFF. In DNA form, the CDR3 reads TGCAGCGTTGCCCCCGGGGTCTACAATGAGCAGTTCTTC. The V gene is TRBV29-1, the J gene TRBJ2-1; possible D gene TRBD2, 5 bases. Trimming left V 4 bases short and J 3 bases short, with 10 bases between. CDR3 length: 13 residues. The germline gives CDR1 SQVTM, CDR2 ANQGSEA.

CDR3 DNA: TGCGCCAGCAGCCATATAGCGGGAGGGCCGGGCGAGCAGTACTTC. Amino acid sequence: CASSHIAGGPGEQYF. The J gene is TRBJ2-7, the V gene TRBV4-1; TRBD2 matches at 11 bases. CDR3 length: 15 residues. V lost 3 bases, J lost 6 bases, and 7 bases stayed unmatched. Germline V gene sequence: CDR1 MGHRA, CDR2 YSYEKL.

V gene TRBV4-1 combines with J gene TRBJ2-1, with TRBD2 matching 11 bases. The CDR3 length is 16 residues. Germline V gene lookup returns CDR1 MGHRA and CDR2 YSYEKL. The V and J ends lost 3 bases and 9 bases, in that order; junction bases with no gene match: 10. The CDR3 sequence is CASSHRTSGPPGEQFF. The DNA of the CDR3 is TGCGCCAGCAGCCATAGGACTAGCGGGCCCCCAGGTGAGCAGTTCTTC.